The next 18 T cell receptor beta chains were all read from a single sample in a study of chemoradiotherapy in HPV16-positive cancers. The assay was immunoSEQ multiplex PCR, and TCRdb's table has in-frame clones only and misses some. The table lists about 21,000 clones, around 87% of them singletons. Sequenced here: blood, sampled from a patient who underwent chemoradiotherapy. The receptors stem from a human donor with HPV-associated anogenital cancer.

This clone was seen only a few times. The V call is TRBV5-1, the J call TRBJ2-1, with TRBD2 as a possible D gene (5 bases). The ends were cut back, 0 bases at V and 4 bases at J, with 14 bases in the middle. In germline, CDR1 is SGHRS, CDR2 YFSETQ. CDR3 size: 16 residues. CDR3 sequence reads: CASSLDGLANYNEQFF. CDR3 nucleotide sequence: TGCGCCAGCAGCTTGGACGGACTGGCTAATTACAATGAGCAGTTCTTC.

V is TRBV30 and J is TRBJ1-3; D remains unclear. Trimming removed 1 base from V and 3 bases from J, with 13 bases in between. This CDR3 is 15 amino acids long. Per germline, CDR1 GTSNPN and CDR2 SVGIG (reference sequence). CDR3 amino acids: CAWSGLGGFGNTIYF. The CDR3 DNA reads TGTGCCTGGAGTGGGTTAGGAGGATTTGGAAACACCATATATTTT.

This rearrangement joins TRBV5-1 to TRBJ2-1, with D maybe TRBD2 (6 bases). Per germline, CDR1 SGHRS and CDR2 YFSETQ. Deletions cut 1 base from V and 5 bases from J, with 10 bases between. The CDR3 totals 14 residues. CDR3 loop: CASSLSGVNNEQFF. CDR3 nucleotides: TGCGCCAGCAGCTTGTCGGGGGTAAACAATGAGCAGTTCTTC.

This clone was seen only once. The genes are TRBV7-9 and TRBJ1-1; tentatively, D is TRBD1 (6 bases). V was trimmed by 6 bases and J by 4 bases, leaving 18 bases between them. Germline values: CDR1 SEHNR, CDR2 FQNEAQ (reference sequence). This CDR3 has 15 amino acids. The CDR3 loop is CASSRIYHRATEAFF. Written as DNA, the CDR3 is TGTGCCAGCAGTCGAATTTACCACAGGGCCACTGAAGCTTTCTTT. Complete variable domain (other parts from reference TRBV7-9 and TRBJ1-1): DTGVSQNPRHKITKRGQNVTFRCDPISEHNRLYWYRQTLGQGPEFLTYFQNEAQLEKSRLLSDRFSAERPKGSFSTLEIQRTEQGDSAMYLCASSRIYHRATEAFFGQGTRLTVV.

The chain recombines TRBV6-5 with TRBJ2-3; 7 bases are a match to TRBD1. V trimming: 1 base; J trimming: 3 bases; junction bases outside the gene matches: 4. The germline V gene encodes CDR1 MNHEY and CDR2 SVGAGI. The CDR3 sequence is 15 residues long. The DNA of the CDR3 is TGTGCCAGCAGTTACTGGGCAGGGGGAACAGATACGCAGTATTTT. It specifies CASSYWAGGTDTQYF.

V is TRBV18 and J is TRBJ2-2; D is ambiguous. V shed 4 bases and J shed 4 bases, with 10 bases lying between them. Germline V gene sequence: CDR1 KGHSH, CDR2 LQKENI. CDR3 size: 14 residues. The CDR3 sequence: CASSREVGTGELFF. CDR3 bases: TGTGCCAGCTCACGCGAGGTGGGCACCGGGGAGCTGTTTTTT.

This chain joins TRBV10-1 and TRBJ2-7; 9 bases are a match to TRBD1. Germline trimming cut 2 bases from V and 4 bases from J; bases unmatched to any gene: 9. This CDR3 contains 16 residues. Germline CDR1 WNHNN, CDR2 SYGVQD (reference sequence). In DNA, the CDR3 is TGCGCCAGCAGTGAGCCTGGACAGGGGAAGAGGTACGAGCAGTACTTC. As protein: CASSEPGQGKRYEQYF.

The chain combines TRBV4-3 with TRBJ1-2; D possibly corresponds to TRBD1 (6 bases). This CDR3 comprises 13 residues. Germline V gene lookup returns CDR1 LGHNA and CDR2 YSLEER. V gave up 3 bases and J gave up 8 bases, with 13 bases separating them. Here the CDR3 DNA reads TGCGCCAGCAGCCAGGGGGGGGGCGGCGGCTACACCTTC. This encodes CASSQGGGGGYTF.

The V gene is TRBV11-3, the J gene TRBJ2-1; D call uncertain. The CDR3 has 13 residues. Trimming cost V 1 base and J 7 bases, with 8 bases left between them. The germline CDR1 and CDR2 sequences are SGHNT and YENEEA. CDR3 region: CASSLGAVNEQFF. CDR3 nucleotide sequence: TGTGCCAGCAGCTTAGGGGCAGTTAATGAGCAGTTCTTC.

The CDR3 is CASSKRSLQNTGELFF. In DNA, the CDR3 is TGTGCCAGCAGCAAAAGGTCACTTCAGAACACCGGGGAGCTGTTTTTT. V usage is TRBV9 and J usage is TRBJ2-2; no reliable D call. CDR3 length equals 16 residues. CDR1 is SGDLS, CDR2 YYNGEE, per germline. Deletions cut 4 bases from V and 1 base from J, with 14 bases between.

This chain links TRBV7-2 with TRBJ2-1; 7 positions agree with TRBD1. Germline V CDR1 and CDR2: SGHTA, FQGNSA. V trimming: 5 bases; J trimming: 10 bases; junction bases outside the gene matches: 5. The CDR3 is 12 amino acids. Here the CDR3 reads CASSDRVGEQFF. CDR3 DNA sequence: TGTGCCAGCAGCGACAGGGTCGGGGAGCAGTTCTTC.

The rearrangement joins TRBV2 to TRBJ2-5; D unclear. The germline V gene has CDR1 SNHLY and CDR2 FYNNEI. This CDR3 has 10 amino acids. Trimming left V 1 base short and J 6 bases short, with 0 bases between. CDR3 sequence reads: CASSEETQYF. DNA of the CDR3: TGTGCCAGCAGTGAAGAGACCCAGTACTTC.

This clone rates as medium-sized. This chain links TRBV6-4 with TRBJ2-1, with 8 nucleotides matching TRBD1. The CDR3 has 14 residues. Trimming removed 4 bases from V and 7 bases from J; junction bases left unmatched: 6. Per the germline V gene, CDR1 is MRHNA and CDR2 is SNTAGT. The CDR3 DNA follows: TGTGCCAGCAGTGTGCAGGGGGCTGAGAATGAGCAGTTCTTC. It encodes CASSVQGAENEQFF.

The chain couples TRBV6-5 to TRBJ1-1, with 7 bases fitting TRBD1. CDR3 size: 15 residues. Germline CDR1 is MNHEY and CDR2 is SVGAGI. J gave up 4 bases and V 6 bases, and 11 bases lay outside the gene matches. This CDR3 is CASSKTSRGSTEAFF. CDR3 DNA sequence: TGTGCCAGCAGCAAGACTTCCAGGGGGAGCACTGAAGCTTTCTTT.

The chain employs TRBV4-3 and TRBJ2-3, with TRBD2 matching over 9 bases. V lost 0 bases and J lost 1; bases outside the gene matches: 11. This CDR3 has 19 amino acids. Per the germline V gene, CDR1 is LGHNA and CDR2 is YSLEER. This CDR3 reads CASSQDKARASGGTDTQYF. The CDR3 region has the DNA TGCGCCAGCAGCCAAGATAAGGCTCGGGCTAGCGGGGGCACAGATACGCAGTATTTT.

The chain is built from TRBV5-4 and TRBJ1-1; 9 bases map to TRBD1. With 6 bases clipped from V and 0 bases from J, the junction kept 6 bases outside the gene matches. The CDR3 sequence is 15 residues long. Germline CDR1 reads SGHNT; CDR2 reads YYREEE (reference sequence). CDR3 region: CASKTGGSMNTEAFF. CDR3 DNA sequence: TGTGCCAGCAAGACAGGGGGATCGATGAACACTGAAGCTTTCTTT.

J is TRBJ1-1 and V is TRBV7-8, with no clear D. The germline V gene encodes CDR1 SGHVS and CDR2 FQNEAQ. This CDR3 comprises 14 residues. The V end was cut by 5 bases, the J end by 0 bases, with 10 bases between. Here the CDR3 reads CASSPVSVNTEAFF. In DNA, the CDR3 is TGTGCCAGCAGCCCGGTGAGTGTGAACACTGAAGCTTTCTTT.

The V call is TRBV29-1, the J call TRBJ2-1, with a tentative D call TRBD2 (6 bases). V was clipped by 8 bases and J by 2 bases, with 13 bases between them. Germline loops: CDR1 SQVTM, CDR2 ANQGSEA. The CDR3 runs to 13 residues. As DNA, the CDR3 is TGCAGCTCTGACGGGGGAACCTACAATGAGCAGTTCTTC. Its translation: CSSDGGTYNEQFF.